The sequence of this TCR beta chain was determined in a study of early T cells in non-severe SARS-CoV-2 infection. Germline V gives CDR1 MDHEN, CDR2 SYDVKM. This CDR3 comprises 14 residues. V was cut by 3 bases and J by 2 bases, with 11 bases left in between. Each single cDNA molecule received a unique molecular identifier. TCRdb redid the calling of the 5' RACE reads with MiXCR, one entry per CDR3 protein. The sample holds tens of thousands of distinct CDR3 sequences, approximately 6.2% seen once. The table lists this clonotype with a few counts. The clonotype comes from an adult who was a healthcare worker with PCR-confirmed SARS-CoV-2 infection or an uninfected control (not recorded which). The chain recombines TRBV28 with TRBJ2-7; D uncertain. The material sequenced was whole blood. The CDR3 sequence is CASSLASAPYEQYF. CDR3 DNA sequence: TGTGCCAGCAGTTTGGCCAGTGCCCCCTACGAGCAGTACTTC. Full variable domain (rest looked up from reference TRBV28 and TRBJ2-7): DVKVTQSSRYLVKRTGEKVFLECVQDMDHENMFWYRQDPGLGLRLIYFSYDVKMKEKGDIPEGYSVSREKKERFSLILESASTNQTSMYLCASSLASAPYEQYFGPGTRLTVT.